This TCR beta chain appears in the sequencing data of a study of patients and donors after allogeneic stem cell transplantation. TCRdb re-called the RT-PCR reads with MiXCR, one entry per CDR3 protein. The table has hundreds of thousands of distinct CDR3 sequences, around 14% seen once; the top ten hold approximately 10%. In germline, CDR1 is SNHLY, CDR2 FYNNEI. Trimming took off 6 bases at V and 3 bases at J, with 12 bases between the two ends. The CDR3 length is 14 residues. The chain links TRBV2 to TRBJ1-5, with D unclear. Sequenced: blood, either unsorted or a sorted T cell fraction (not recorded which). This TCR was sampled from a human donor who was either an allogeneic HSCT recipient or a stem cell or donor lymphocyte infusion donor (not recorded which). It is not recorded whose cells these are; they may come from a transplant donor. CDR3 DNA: TGTGCCAGCAGCGGTCCTACTCCCAATCAGCCCCAGCATTTT. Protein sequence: CASSGPTPNQPQHF.